This T cell receptor (beta chain) was recorded in a study of T cell changes during pregnancy in multiple sclerosis. Clones were read by immunoSEQ multiplex PCR, and TCRdb kept only the in-frame ones, dropping some. The sample has 72,000 or so clones, 93% seen once. CDR1 is MNHEY, CDR2 SVGAGI, per germline. CDR3 length equals 13 residues. The V end was cut by 6 bases, the J end by 4 bases, with 12 bases between. The TCR originated in a female donor with multiple sclerosis, enrolled in a pregnancy study. The chain combines TRBV6-5 with TRBJ1-2, with D possibly matching TRBD1 (5 bases). Source: peripheral blood, taken in the second trimester of pregnancy. The CDR3 here is CASSRGLFYGYTF. CDR3 nucleotide sequence: TGTGCCAGCAGCCGGGGACTGTTCTATGGCTACACCTTC.